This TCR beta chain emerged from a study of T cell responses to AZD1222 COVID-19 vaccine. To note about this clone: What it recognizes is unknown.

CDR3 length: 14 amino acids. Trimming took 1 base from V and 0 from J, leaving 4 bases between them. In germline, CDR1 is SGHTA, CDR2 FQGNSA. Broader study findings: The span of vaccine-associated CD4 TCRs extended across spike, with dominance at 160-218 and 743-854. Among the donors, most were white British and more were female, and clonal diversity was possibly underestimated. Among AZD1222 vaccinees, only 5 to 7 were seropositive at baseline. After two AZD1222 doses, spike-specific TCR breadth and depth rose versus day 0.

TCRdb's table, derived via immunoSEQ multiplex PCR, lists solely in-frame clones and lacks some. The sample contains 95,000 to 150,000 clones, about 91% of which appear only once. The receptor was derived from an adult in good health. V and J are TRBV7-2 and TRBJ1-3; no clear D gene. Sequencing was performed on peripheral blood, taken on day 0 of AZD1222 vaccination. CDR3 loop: CASSLGSSGNTIYF. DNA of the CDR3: TGTGCCAGCAGCTTAGGGTCCTCTGGAAACACCATATATTTT.